Shown below are 9 T cell receptor beta chains from a single sample sequenced in a study of CD8+CD57+ T cells in acquired aplastic anemia. Selection for sequencing was limited to patients who had shown CD8+CD57+ cell expansion by flow cytometry. Genomic DNA constituted the template upon which TCR beta VDJ and CDR3 profiling was performed. TCRdb used MiXCR to reprocess the reads, holding one entry per CDR3 protein. The sample consists of about 470,000 distinct CDR3 sequences, around 30% of them appearing once. Input material: sorted CD4+, CD8+, or CD8+CD57+ T cells (not recorded which) from PBMCs. These receptors originate from a human donor with aplastic anemia.

There are a few counts of this clonotype. The V call is TRBV7-6, the J call TRBJ1-2, with D possibly being TRBD1 (6 bases). CDR1 SGHVS and CDR2 FNYEAQ come from the germline V gene. CDR3 length: 13 residues. Deletions cut 2 bases from V and 8 bases from J, with 12 bases between. Written as DNA, the CDR3 is TGTGCCAGCAGCTTAACGGGGGCGCGGGGCTACACCTTC. Translated: CASSLTGARGYTF.

V usage is TRBV7-8 and J usage is TRBJ1-2; 8 nucleotides align to TRBD1. This CDR3 is built from 14 residues. V shed 5 bases, J shed 4 bases, and the junction held 6 bases outside the gene matches. CDR1 and CDR2 from the germline V gene are SGHVS and FQNEAQ. CDR3: CASSHRTGTYGYTF. CDR3 in DNA: TGTGCCAGCAGCCACCGGACAGGGACCTATGGCTACACCTTC.

Comments on this clonotype: A read error may produce the germline difference seen at one junction end. The chain employs TRBV7-7 and TRBJ2-5; 11 bases line up with TRBD2. The length of the CDR3 is 15 residues. From germline, CDR1 is SSHAT and CDR2 FNYEAQ (reference sequence). The CDR3 coding sequence is TGTGCTAGCAGCTTAGCGGGGGGGAGCGTAGAGACCCAGTACTTC. Protein sequence: CASSLAGGSVETQYF.

For this clonotype: A junction boundary mismatches the germline segment, possibly from a read error. The chain recombines TRBV2 with TRBJ1-1; D not certain. This CDR3 is 13 amino acids long. Germline lookup yields CDR1 SNHLY and CDR2 FYNNEI. The chain's CDR3 is CASRAGRNTEASF. The CDR3 DNA reads TGTGCCAGCAGGGCAGGACGGAACACTGAAGCTTCCTTT.

Only a few counts were recorded for this clonotype. The V gene is TRBV5-1, the J gene TRBJ1-1; D may be TRBD1 (5 bases). This CDR3 is 14 amino acids long. Germline-derived CDR1 and CDR2 are SGHRS and YFSETQ. The ends were cut back, 3 bases at V and 3 bases at J, with 12 bases in the middle. CDR3 protein: CASSSTGLDTEAFF. DNA for the CDR3: TGCGCCAGCAGCTCTACAGGATTAGACACTGAAGCTTTCTTT. The whole variable domain, remainder taken from reference TRBV5-1 and TRBJ1-1, is KAGVTQTPRYLIKTRGQQVTLSCSPISGHRSVSWYQQTPGQGLQFLFEYFSETQRNKGNFPGRFSGRQFSNSRSEMNVSTLELGDSALYLCASSSTGLDTEAFFGQGTRLTVV.

This clonotype was counted between two and nine times. The gene calls are TRBV5-1 and TRBJ2-1; D call uncertain. V lost 1 base and J 0 bases, leaving 8 bases between the germline ends. The CDR3 is made up of 15 amino acids. Germline V CDR1 and CDR2: SGHRS, YFSETQ. The CDR3 nucleotides read TGCGCCAGCAGCTTGCAGGAAAGCTCCTACAATGAGCAGTTCTTC. This translates into CASSLQESSYNEQFF.

This clonotype was counted a few times. The CDR3 protein is CASSPKGETQYF. In DNA form, the CDR3 reads TGCGCCAGCAGCCCCAAGGGAGAGACCCAGTACTTC. The rearrangement joins TRBV5-1 to TRBJ2-5; D uncertain. Germline V CDR1 and CDR2: SGHRS, YFSETQ. V was trimmed by 4 bases and J by 4 bases, leaving 8 bases between them. This CDR3 region has 12 residues. The whole variable domain, filled in from reference TRBV5-1 and TRBJ2-5, reads KAGVTQTPRYLIKTRGQQVTLSCSPISGHRSVSWYQQTPGQGLQFLFEYFSETQRNKGNFPGRFSGRQFSNSRSEMNVSTLELGDSALYLCASSPKGETQYFGPGTRLLVL.

The rearrangement uses TRBV4-3 and TRBJ2-3, with D possibly TRBD1 on 5 matching bases. The ends were cut back, 0 bases at V and 5 bases at J, with 9 bases in the middle. The germline V gene encodes CDR1 LGHNA and CDR2 YSLEER. This CDR3 spans 14 amino acids. The CDR3 region is CASSQDSQGDTQYF. The CDR3 DNA follows: TGCGCCAGCAGCCAAGATTCTCAGGGAGATACGCAGTATTTT.

The chain carries TRBV2 and TRBJ1-2; D is possibly TRBD1 (5 bases). This CDR3 comprises 13 residues. Germline-derived CDR1 and CDR2 are SNHLY and FYNNEI. Trimming cost V 5 bases and J 3 bases, with 10 bases left between them. The CDR3 reads CASSYGAYYGYTF. The CDR3 coding sequence is TGTGCCAGCAGTTACGGGGCTTACTATGGCTACACCTTC.